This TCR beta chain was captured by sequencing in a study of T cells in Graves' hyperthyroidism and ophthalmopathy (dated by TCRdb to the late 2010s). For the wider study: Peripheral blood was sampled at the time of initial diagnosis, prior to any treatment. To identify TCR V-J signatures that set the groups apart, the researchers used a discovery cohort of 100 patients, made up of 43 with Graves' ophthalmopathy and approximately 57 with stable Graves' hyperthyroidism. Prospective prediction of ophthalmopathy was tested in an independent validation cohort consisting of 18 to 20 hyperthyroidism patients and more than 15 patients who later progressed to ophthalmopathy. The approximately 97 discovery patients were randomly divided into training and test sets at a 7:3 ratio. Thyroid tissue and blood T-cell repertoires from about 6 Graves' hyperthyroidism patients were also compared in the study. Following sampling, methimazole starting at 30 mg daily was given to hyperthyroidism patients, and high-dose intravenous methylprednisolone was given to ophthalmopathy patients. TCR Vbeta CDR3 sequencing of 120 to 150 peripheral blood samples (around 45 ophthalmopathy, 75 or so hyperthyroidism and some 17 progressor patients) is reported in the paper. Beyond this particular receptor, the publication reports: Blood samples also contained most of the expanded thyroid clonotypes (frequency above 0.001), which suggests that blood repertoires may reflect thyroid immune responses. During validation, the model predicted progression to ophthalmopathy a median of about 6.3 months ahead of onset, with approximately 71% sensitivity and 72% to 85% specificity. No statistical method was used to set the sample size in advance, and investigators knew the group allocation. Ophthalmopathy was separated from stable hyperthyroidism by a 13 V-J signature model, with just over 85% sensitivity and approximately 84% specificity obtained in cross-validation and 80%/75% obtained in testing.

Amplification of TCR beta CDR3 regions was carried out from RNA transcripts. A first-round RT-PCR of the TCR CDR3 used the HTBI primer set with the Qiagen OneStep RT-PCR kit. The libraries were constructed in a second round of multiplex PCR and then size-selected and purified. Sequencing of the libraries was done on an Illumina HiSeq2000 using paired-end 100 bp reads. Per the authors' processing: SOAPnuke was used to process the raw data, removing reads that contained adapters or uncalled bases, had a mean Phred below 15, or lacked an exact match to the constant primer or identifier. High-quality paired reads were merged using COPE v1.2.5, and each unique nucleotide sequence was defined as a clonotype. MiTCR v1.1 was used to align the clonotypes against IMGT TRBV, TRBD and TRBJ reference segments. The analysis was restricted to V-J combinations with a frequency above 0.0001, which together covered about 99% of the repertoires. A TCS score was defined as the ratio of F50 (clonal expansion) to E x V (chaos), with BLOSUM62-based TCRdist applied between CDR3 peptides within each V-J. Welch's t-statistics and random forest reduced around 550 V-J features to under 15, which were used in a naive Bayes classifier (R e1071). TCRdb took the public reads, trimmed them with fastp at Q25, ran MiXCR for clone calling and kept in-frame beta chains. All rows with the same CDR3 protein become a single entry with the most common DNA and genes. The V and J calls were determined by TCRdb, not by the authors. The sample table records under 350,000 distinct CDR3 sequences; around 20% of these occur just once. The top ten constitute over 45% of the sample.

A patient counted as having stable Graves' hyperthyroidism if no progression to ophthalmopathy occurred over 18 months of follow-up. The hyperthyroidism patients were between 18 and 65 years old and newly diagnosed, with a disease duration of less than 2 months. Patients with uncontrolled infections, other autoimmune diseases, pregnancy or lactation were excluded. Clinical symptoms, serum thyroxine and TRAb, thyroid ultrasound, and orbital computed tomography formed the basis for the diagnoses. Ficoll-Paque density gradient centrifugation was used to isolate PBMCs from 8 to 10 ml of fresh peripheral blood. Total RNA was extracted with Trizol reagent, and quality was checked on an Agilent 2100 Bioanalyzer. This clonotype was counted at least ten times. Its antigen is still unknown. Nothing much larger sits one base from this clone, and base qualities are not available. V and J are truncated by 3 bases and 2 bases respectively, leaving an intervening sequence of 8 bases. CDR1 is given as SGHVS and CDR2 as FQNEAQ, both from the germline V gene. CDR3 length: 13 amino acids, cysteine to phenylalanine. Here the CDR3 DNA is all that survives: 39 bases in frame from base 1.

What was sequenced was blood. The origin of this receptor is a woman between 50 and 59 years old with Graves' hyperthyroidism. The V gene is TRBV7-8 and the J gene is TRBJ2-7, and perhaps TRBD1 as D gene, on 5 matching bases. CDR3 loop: CASSFRGAYEQYF. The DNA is TGTGCCAGCAGCTTTAGGGGCGCCTACGAGCAGTACTTC. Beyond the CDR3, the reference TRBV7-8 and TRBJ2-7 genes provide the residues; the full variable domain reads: GAGVSQSPRYKVAKRGQDVALRCDPISGHVSLFWYQQALGQGPEFLTYFQNEAQLDKSGLPSDRFFAERPEGSVSTLKIQRTQQEDSAVYLCASSFRGAYEQYFGPGTRLTVT.